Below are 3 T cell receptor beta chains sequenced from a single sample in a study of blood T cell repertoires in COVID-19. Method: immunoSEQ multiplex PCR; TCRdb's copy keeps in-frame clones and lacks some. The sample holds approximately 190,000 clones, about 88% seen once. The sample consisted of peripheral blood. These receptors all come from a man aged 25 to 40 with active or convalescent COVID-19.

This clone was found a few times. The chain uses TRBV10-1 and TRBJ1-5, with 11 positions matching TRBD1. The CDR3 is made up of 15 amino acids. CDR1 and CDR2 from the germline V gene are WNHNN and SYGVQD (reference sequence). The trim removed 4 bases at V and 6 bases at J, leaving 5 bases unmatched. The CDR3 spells CASSAGTGGTQPQHF. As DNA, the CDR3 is TGCGCCAGCAGTGCAGGGACAGGGGGGACTCAGCCCCAGCATTTT.

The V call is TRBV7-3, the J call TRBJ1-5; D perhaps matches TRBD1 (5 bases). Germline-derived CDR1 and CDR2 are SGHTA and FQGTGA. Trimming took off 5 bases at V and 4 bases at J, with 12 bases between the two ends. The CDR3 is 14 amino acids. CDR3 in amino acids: CASSPVGVNQPQHF. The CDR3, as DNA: TGTGCCAGCAGCCCCGTAGGGGTAAATCAGCCCCAGCATTTT. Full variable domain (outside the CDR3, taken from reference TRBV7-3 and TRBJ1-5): GAGVSQTPSNKVTEKGKYVELRCDPISGHTALYWYRQSLGQGPEFLIYFQGTGAADDSGLPNDRFFAVRPEGSVSTLKIQRTERGDSAVYLCASSPVGVNQPQHFGDGTRLSIL.

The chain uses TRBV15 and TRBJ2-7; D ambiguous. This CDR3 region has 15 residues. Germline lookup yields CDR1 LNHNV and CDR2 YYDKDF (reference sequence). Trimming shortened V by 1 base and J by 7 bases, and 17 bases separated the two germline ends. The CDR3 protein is CATSRVSRRQQEQYF. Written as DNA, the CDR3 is TGTGCCACCAGCAGAGTATCACGGCGGCAACAAGAGCAGTACTTC.